This TCR beta chain was found in a study of T cell repertoires in cytomegalovirus infection. Study overall: Indications of both CMV infection and matching HLA type were provided by public TCR beta signatures. Study outcomes and limitations: Frequencies of public TCR beta families were cumulated, and this identified carriers of CMV plus the relevant HLA.

Germline V lookup: CDR1 ENHRY, CDR2 SYGVKD. Trimming removed 2 bases at V and 1 base at J, with 8 bases between. This CDR3 has 14 amino acids. Using its own MiXCR run on the reads, TCRdb lists one record per CDR3 protein. The table includes 75,000 to 100,000 distinct CDR3 sequences, over 25% detected once. A note on this clonotype: The antigen remains unidentified.

The chain links TRBV10-3 to TRBJ1-1; no firm D call. The sample here was CD8+ T cells from cultured PBMCs, taken from culture after CMV antigen stimulation. The TCR comes from a human donor in good health (CMV status not recorded). Some clones in this sample may be carry-over from other donors' samples. In nucleotides, the CDR3 is TGTGCCATCAGTGAGGAGGGTAGGAACACTGAAGCTTTCTTT. It encodes CAISEEGRNTEAFF.